What follows are 18 T cell receptor beta chains derived from one specimen sequenced in a study of blood T cell repertoires in COVID-19. The data were produced by immunoSEQ multiplex PCR, yet TCRdb's version contains in-frame clones alone and is incomplete. Counted here are 350,000 or so clones, 80% to 95% occurring once; the ten biggest clones make up roughly 18%. Sequencing was performed on PBMCs or T cells enriched from blood (not recorded which). The receptors here all came from a woman between 25 and 40 years old who had recovered from COVID-19.

The chain uses TRBV23-1 and TRBJ1-5; the D gene is possibly TRBD1 (5 bases). TRBV23-1 is recorded as an ORF, its role being uncertain. Trimming removed 3 bases from V and 5 bases from J, with 8 bases in between. The CDR3 totals 13 residues. The CDR3 nucleotides read TGCGCCAGCAGTCACGACAGATATCAGCCCCAGCATTTT. As protein: CASSHDRYQPQHF.

The V and J genes are TRBV2 and TRBJ2-7, with TRBD1 matching over 7 bases. V lost 6 bases and J lost 2; bases outside the gene matches: 7. The CDR3 has 14 amino acids. The germline CDR1 and CDR2 sequences are SNHLY and FYNNEI. CDR3 amino acids: CASSAQGSTYEQYF. Written as DNA, the CDR3 is TGTGCCAGCAGCGCACAGGGGTCTACCTACGAGCAGTACTTC. The whole variable domain, filled in from reference TRBV2 and TRBJ2-7, reads EPEVTQTPSHQVTQMGQEVILRCVPISNHLYFYWYRQILGQKVEFLVSFYNNEISEKSEIFDDQFSVERPDGSNFTLKIRSTKLEDSAMYFCASSAQGSTYEQYFGPGTRLTVT.

This clone came up once. The rearrangement joins TRBV5-1 to TRBJ2-1; a weak D match, TRBD1 (6 bases). CDR1 SGHRS and CDR2 YFSETQ come from the germline V gene. This CDR3 is 12 amino acids long. Trimming pared 2 bases from V and 7 bases from J, leaving 7 bases between. CDR3 coding DNA: TGCGCCAGCAGCTTTACAGGGAATGAGCAGTTCTTC. Its translation: CASSFTGNEQFF.

This clone has a single count. V gene TRBV19 combines with J gene TRBJ2-3; 7 nucleotides agree with TRBD2. This CDR3 spans 16 amino acids. The germline gives CDR1 LNHDA, CDR2 SQIVND (reference sequence). Germline trimming cut 9 bases from V and 2 bases from J; bases unmatched to any gene: 14. CDR3 in DNA: TGTGCCAGCGTAGCCTCTGGGCGGGGGTTCACAGATACGCAGTATTTT. Residues: CASVASGRGFTDTQYF. Using reference TRBV19 and TRBJ2-3 for the parts outside the CDR3, the full variable domain is DGGITQSPKYLFRKEGQNVTLSCEQNLNHDAMYWYRQDPGQGLRLIYYSQIVNDFQKGDIAEGYSVSREKKESFPLTVTSAQKNPTAFYLCASVASGRGFTDTQYFGPGTRLTVL.

The chain recombines TRBV2 with TRBJ1-6; possible D gene TRBD1, 6 bases. Trimming stripped 8 bases from V and 4 bases from J, with 12 bases between. Germline-derived CDR1 and CDR2 are SNHLY and FYNNEI. The CDR3 sequence is 14 residues long. For the CDR3, the DNA is TGTGCCAGCGGAGGACAGAGTTATAATTCACCCCTCCACTTT. Its translation: CASGGQSYNSPLHF.

The genes are TRBV11-1 and TRBJ2-5; 8 bases fit TRBD2. V was clipped by 8 bases and J by 2 bases; unmatched bases: 10. Germline assignment: CDR1 SGHAT and CDR2 FQDESV (reference sequence). The CDR3 extends over 15 amino acids. The chain's CDR3 is CASRVGTGGQETQYF. For the CDR3, the DNA is TGTGCCAGCCGCGTCGGGACGGGAGGGCAAGAGACCCAGTACTTC.

The chain carries TRBV9 and TRBJ2-2; 11 bases align to TRBD1. The CDR3 covers 18 residues. Per germline, CDR1 SGDLS and CDR2 YYNGEE. Losses at the gene ends were 2 bases for V and 4 bases for J; bases not matched to a gene: 10. Here the CDR3 reads CASSVPKTGTGGTGELFF. CDR3 nucleotide sequence: TGTGCCAGCAGCGTCCCGAAAACCGGGACAGGGGGCACCGGGGAGCTGTTTTTT.

The J gene is TRBJ1-3, the V gene TRBV5-3; a weak D match, TRBD1 (6 bases). TRBV5-3 is an ORF for which the function is uncertain. Between the trimmed V and J ends, which lost 5 bases and 8 bases, there was a span of 8 bases. The CDR3 spans 11 residues. The CDR3 nucleotides are TGTGCCAGAAGTTACAGGGACACCATATATTTT. It encodes CARSYRDTIYF.

This clone was counted only a few times. The chain combines TRBV18 with TRBJ1-1; the D is unclear. Germline V gives CDR1 KGHSH, CDR2 LQKENI. V was trimmed by 0 bases and J by 6 bases, leaving 11 bases between them. The CDR3 sequence is 14 residues long. Here the CDR3 DNA reads TGTGCCAGCTCACCACCGTTAGTAAGCTCTGAAGCTTTCTTT. Encoded protein: CASSPPLVSSEAFF.

This chain uses TRBV19 with TRBJ2-1, with D possibly being TRBD2 (6 bases). Trimming cost V 1 base and J 4 bases, with 14 bases left between them. This CDR3 is built from 16 residues. In germline, CDR1 is LNHDA, CDR2 SQIVND (reference sequence). CDR3 residues: CASSIALSGAYNEQFF. CDR3 bases: TGTGCCAGTAGTATAGCCCTTAGCGGAGCTTACAATGAGCAGTTCTTC. The full variable domain, completed using reference TRBV19 and TRBJ2-1, is DGGITQSPKYLFRKEGQNVTLSCEQNLNHDAMYWYRQDPGQGLRLIYYSQIVNDFQKGDIAEGYSVSREKKESFPLTVTSAQKNPTAFYLCASSIALSGAYNEQFFGPGTRLTVL.

The chain employs TRBV29-1 and TRBJ2-5; TRBD2 is a possible D gene (5 bases). This CDR3 contains 12 residues. The V end was cut by 3 bases, the J end by 4 bases, with 9 bases between. CDR1 is SQVTM and CDR2 is ANQGSEA in the germline V gene. CDR3 DNA sequence: TGCAGCGTTGACAGCGGAGTAGAGACCCAGTACTTC. Its protein product is CSVDSGVETQYF.

The chain links TRBV7-9 to TRBJ2-5; TRBD2 matches 9 bases. CDR3 length: 16 amino acids. V shed 5 bases, J shed 2 bases, and the junction held 9 bases outside the gene matches. Per germline, CDR1 SEHNR and CDR2 FQNEAQ (reference sequence). CDR3 amino acids: CASSPLAGVRQETQYF. CDR3 DNA: TGTGCCAGCAGCCCGTTAGCGGGAGTAAGGCAAGAGACCCAGTACTTC.

This clone was counted a few times. A junction end diverges from the germline sequence, so it may reflect a read error. The sample carries other DNA sequences with the same CDR3. This sequence joins TRBV7-9 and TRBJ2-1, with 12 bases fitting TRBD2. Germline CDR1 reads SEHNR; CDR2 reads FQNEAQ (reference sequence). CDR3 length equals 14 residues. CDR3 sequence (DNA): TGTGCCAGCAGCCTAGCGGGAGGGTACAATGAGCAGTTCTTC. Translating gives CASSLAGGYNEQFF.

This clone has more than one count but fewer than ten. The chain combines TRBV2 with TRBJ1-2; D may be TRBD1 (5 bases). Germline V gene lookup returns CDR1 SNHLY and CDR2 FYNNEI. V dropped 7 bases and J dropped 7 bases, with 13 bases sitting between them. The CDR3 extends over 12 amino acids. The DNA for the CDR3 is TGTGCCAGCATCCCAGGGAACGGTGGCTACACCTTC. Amino acid sequence: CASIPGNGGYTF.

The chain employs TRBV28 and TRBJ2-5, with D possibly TRBD1 on 6 matching bases. The CDR3 spans 16 residues. CDR1 is MDHEN, CDR2 SYDVKM, per germline. V was trimmed by 4 bases and J by 2 bases, leaving 17 bases between them. DNA of the CDR3: TGTGCCAGCAGTTCGTTCAGGGGCAGGGTACAAGAGACCCAGTACTTC. This gives the protein CASSSFRGRVQETQYF.

The CDR3 nucleotides are TGTGCCAGTATCCGGCTAGCAAACACCGGGGAGCTGTTTTTT. As protein: CASIRLANTGELFF. The chain is built from TRBV19 and TRBJ2-2; tentatively, D is TRBD2 (5 bases). Germline values: CDR1 LNHDA, CDR2 SQIVND (reference sequence). The CDR3 extends over 14 amino acids. Trimming shortened V by 7 bases and J by 2 bases, and 11 bases separated the two germline ends.

The chain recombines TRBV24-1 with TRBJ2-1; possibly TRBD1 for D (5 bases). The CDR3 covers 14 residues. CDR1 KGHDR and CDR2 SFDVKD come from the germline V gene. V was shortened by 0 bases and J by 10 bases, with 12 bases between the two germline ends. CDR3 sequence: CATSDLQGAGEQFF. As DNA, the CDR3 is TGTGCCACCAGTGATTTGCAAGGGGCAGGGGAGCAGTTCTTC.

The chain couples TRBV28 to TRBJ1-2, with 8 bases lining up with TRBD1. Losses at the gene ends were 5 bases for V and 4 bases for J; bases not matched to a gene: 12. Per the germline V gene, CDR1 is MDHEN and CDR2 is SYDVKM. CDR3 length: 16 residues. The CDR3 DNA reads as TGTGCCAGCAGTACCTCCGGGACAGGTGTACCCTATGGCTACACCTTC. The encoded protein is CASSTSGTGVPYGYTF.